This is a list of T cell receptor beta chains from one sample in a study of shared clonotypes between healthy human individuals. Sequencing used immunoSEQ multiplex PCR; TCRdb keeps in-frame clones, though not all of them. The table shows roughly 450,000 clones, with approximately 85% occurring only once. Sequenced input: PBMCs. These receptors all come from a woman in her thirties or forties in good health. Some clones in this sample may be carry-over from other donors' samples. CDR3s include the opening cysteine and the closing phenylalanine or tryptophan. The order of the fields is J gene, clone size, D gene, V gene, CDR3 protein, CDR3 DNA. D genes are given only for firm matches. Clone sizes are given selectively: once, few, many, or a class where the clone is expanded.

j_gene: TRBJ1-1
abundance: few
d_gene: TRBD1
v_gene: TRBV28
CDR3aa: CASRHGTGHTEAFF
CDR3nt: TGTGCCAGCAGGCATGGGACAGGTCACACTGAAGCTTTCTTT

j_gene: TRBJ2-3
abundance: -
d_gene: TRBD2
v_gene: TRBV15
CDR3aa: CATREREVTDTQYF
CDR3nt: TGTGCCACCAGAGAGCGGGAGGTGACAGATACGCAGTATTTT

j_gene: TRBJ2-3
abundance: -
d_gene: TRBD2
v_gene: TRBV6-6
CDR3aa: CASSLPLAGGGDTQYF
CDR3nt: TGTGCCAGCAGTCTGCCCTTAGCGGGAGGGGGAGATACGCAGTATTTT

j_gene: TRBJ2-1
abundance: -
d_gene: -
v_gene: TRBV19
CDR3aa: CASRRQDDNEQFF
CDR3nt: TGTGCCAGTAGGCGACAGGACGACAATGAGCAGTTCTTC

j_gene: TRBJ1-5
abundance: -
d_gene: -
v_gene: TRBV2
CDR3aa: CASSTSYPNQPQHF
CDR3nt: TGTGCCAGCAGTACGTCATACCCGAATCAGCCCCAGCATTTT

j_gene: TRBJ1-1
abundance: -
d_gene: TRBD1
v_gene: TRBV4-2
CDR3aa: CASSQDLGQGEAFF
CDR3nt: TGTGCCAGCAGCCAAGATCTAGGACAGGGTGAAGCTTTCTTT

j_gene: TRBJ1-5
abundance: -
d_gene: TRBD1
v_gene: TRBV10-3
CDR3aa: CAISDPRGPDDQPQHF
CDR3nt: TGTGCCATCAGTGACCCCAGGGGGCCGGACGATCAGCCCCAGCATTTT

j_gene: TRBJ1-1
abundance: few
d_gene: -
v_gene: TRBV2
CDR3aa: CAITVGEAFF
CDR3nt: TGTGCCATCACGGTGGGGGAAGCTTTCTTT

j_gene: TRBJ2-2
abundance: -
d_gene: TRBD2
v_gene: TRBV6-1
CDR3aa: CASSDSGSTNTGELFF
CDR3nt: TGTGCCAGCAGTGATAGCGGGTCTACGAACACCGGGGAGCTGTTTTTT

j_gene: TRBJ2-3
abundance: -
d_gene: TRBD2
v_gene: TRBV4-3
CDR3aa: CASSQGTGTSGSRGTDTQYF
CDR3nt: TGCGCCAGCAGCCAAGGGACCGGGACTAGCGGGAGCCGGGGCACAGATACGCAGTATTTT

j_gene: TRBJ1-1
abundance: -
d_gene: -
v_gene: TRBV5-1
CDR3aa: CASSLGTLNTEAFF
CDR3nt: TGCGCCAGCAGCTTGGGCACCTTGAACACTGAAGCTTTCTTT

j_gene: TRBJ2-1
abundance: -
d_gene: TRBD2
v_gene: TRBV29-1
CDR3aa: CSVDRGRSDEQFF
CDR3nt: TGCAGCGTTGACCGCGGGAGGAGTGATGAGCAGTTCTTC

j_gene: TRBJ2-1
abundance: -
d_gene: TRBD2
v_gene: TRBV28
CDR3aa: CASSSGSSYNEQFF
CDR3nt: TGTGCCAGCTCTAGCGGGAGCTCCTACAATGAGCAGTTCTTC

j_gene: TRBJ1-4
abundance: -
d_gene: TRBD1
v_gene: TRBV9
CDR3aa: CASSVGGTENEKLFF
CDR3nt: TGTGCCAGCAGCGTAGGGGGGACAGAGAATGAAAAACTGTTTTTT

j_gene: TRBJ1-1
abundance: once
d_gene: TRBD1
v_gene: TRBV18
CDR3aa: CASSLGTGNTEAFF
CDR3nt: TGTGCCAGCTCACTTGGGACAGGGAACACTGAAGCTTTCTTT

j_gene: TRBJ2-3
abundance: -
d_gene: TRBD2
v_gene: TRBV7-9
CDR3aa: CASSFRTSGITPDTQYF
CDR3nt: TGTGCCAGCAGCTTCCGGACTAGCGGGATTACCCCAGATACGCAGTATTTT

j_gene: TRBJ2-5
abundance: few
d_gene: -
v_gene: TRBV18
CDR3aa: CASSLQRSQETQYF
CDR3nt: TGTGCCAGCTCACTCCAGCGGAGCCAAGAGACCCAGTACTTC

j_gene: TRBJ2-4
abundance: -
d_gene: -
v_gene: TRBV5-1
CDR3aa: CASSSLGGLAKNIQYF
CDR3nt: TGCGCCAGCAGCAGTCTTGGGGGATTGGCCAAAAACATTCAGTACTTC

j_gene: TRBJ2-1
abundance: few
d_gene: -
v_gene: TRBV5-1
CDR3aa: CASSLGASWDEQFF
CDR3nt: TGCGCCAGCAGCTTAGGGGCTAGTTGGGATGAGCAGTTCTTC

j_gene: TRBJ2-2
abundance: once
d_gene: TRBD2
v_gene: TRBV9
CDR3aa: CASSVAPSGSTGELFF
CDR3nt: TGTGCCAGCAGCGTAGCGCCTAGCGGGAGTACTGGGGAGCTGTTTTTT

j_gene: TRBJ2-5
abundance: -
d_gene: -
v_gene: TRBV29-1
CDR3aa: CSVSSAGSRETQYF
CDR3nt: TGCAGCGTTTCTTCGGCAGGGTCACGAGAGACCCAGTACTTC

j_gene: TRBJ2-1
abundance: -
d_gene: -
v_gene: TRBV5-1
CDR3aa: CASSLEGSDNEQFF
CDR3nt: TGCGCCAGCAGCTTGGAGGGGTCGGACAATGAGCAGTTCTTC

j_gene: TRBJ1-2
abundance: -
d_gene: -
v_gene: TRBV5-1
CDR3aa: CASSPRTDNYGYTF
CDR3nt: TGCGCCAGCAGCCCCAGGACAGATAACTATGGCTACACCTTC

j_gene: TRBJ2-1
abundance: -
d_gene: -
v_gene: TRBV7-3
CDR3aa: CASSLSPGAHNEQFF
CDR3nt: TGTGCCAGCAGCTTAAGTCCGGGAGCGCACAATGAGCAGTTCTTC

j_gene: TRBJ2-3
abundance: -
d_gene: -
v_gene: TRBV5-1
CDR3aa: CASSLGLAESTDTQYF
CDR3nt: TGCGCCAGCAGCTTGGGGCTAGCAGAAAGCACAGATACGCAGTATTTT

j_gene: TRBJ2-5
abundance: -
d_gene: -
v_gene: TRBV29-1
CDR3aa: CSVESPYQETQYF
CDR3nt: TGCAGCGTTGAGAGCCCCTACCAAGAGACCCAGTACTTC

j_gene: TRBJ2-4
abundance: few
d_gene: TRBD2
v_gene: TRBV5-4
CDR3aa: CASSVRLAENIQYF
CDR3nt: TGTGCCAGCAGCGTAAGACTAGCGGAAAACATTCAGTACTTC

j_gene: TRBJ2-1
abundance: -
d_gene: TRBD1
v_gene: TRBV7-3
CDR3aa: CASSPSRQGIHNEQFF
CDR3nt: TGTGCCAGCAGCCCCTCCCGACAGGGGATCCACAATGAGCAGTTCTTC

j_gene: TRBJ1-2
abundance: few
d_gene: -
v_gene: TRBV10-1
CDR3aa: CASSPGITGGYTF
CDR3nt: TGCGCCAGCAGCCCCGGAATAACGGGAGGCTACACCTTC

j_gene: TRBJ2-1
abundance: once
d_gene: -
v_gene: TRBV2
CDR3aa: CASSLRVARGNEQFF
CDR3nt: TGTGCCAGCAGTCTCAGGGTTGCGCGGGGTAATGAGCAGTTCTTC